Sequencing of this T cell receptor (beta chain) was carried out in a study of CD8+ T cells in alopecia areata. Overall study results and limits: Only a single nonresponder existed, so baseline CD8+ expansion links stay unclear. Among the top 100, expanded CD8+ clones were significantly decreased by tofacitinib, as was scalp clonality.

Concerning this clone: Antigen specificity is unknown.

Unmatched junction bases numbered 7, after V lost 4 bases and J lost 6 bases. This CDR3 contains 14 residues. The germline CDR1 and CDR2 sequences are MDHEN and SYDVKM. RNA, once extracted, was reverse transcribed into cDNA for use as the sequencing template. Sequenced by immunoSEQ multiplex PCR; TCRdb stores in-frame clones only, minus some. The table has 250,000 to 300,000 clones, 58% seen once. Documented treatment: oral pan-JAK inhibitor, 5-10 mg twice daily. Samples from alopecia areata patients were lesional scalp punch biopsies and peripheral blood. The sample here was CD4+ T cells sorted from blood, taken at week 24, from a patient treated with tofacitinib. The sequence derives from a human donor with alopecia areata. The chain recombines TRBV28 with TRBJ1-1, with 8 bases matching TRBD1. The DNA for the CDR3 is TGTGCCAGCAGTTCAACCGGGACAGGACCTGAAGCTTTCTTT. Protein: CASSSTGTGPEAFF.